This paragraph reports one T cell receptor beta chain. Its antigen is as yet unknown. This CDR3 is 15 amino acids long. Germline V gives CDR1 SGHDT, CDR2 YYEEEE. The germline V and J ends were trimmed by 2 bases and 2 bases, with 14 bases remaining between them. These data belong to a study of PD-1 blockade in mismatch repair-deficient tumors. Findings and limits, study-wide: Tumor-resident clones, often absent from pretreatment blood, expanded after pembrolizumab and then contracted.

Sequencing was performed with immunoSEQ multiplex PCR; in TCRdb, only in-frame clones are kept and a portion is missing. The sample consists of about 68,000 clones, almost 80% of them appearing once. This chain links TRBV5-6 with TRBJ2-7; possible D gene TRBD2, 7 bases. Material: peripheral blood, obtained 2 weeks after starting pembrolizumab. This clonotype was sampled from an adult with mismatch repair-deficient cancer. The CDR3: CASSLSGGPTYEQYF. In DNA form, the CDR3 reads TGTGCCAGCAGCTTATCGGGGGGCCCGACCTACGAGCAGTACTTC.